This T cell receptor beta chain appears in the sequencing data of a study of blood T cell repertoires in COVID-19. The overall study: The study drew acute and convalescent COVID-19 samples from the United States, Italy and Spain. Nucleic acid was either cDNA or gDNA, and it came from T cells, B-cell-depleted T cells, or PBMCs.

V was pared by 3 bases and J by 3 bases, with 3 bases of the junction left unmatched. Per germline, CDR1 SGHNT and CDR2 YENEEA. The CDR3 totals 15 residues. In the original processing: From reference gene primer amplification, estimates of nucleated cell counts were derived. Method: immunoSEQ multiplex PCR; TCRdb's copy keeps in-frame clones and lacks some. Clone size and the V and J calls come from that table; the DNA yielded D and trimming. Seen here are 55,000 to 75,000 clones, about four fifths observed once, and the top ten hold approximately 28%. This TCR derives from a man in his 70s with acute or convalescent COVID-19. Sequenced: peripheral blood. The chain couples TRBV11-3 to TRBJ2-2; 8 bases are a match to TRBD2. For the CDR3, the DNA is TGTGCCAGCAGCTTGAGGGGACTAGACACCGGGGAGCTGTTTTTT. It codes for CASSLRGLDTGELFF. The variable domain in full, with the rest retrieved from reference TRBV11-3 and TRBJ2-2, is EAGVVQSPRYKIIEKKQPVAFWCNPISGHNTLYWYLQNLGQGPELLIRYENEEAVDDSQLPKDRFSAERLKGVDSTLKIQPAELGDSAVYLCASSLRGLDTGELFFGEGSRLTVL.